What follows is one TCR beta chain and its context. Antigen unknown. With autoimmune disease history or systemic immunosuppression, patients were excluded. This sample was taken from a study of OX40 agonist ivuxolimab in advanced cancers. The overall study: A male proportion of about 80% was recorded, with mean age around 62 years and range 23 to 79. Study conclusions and caveats: CD8+ T cells were the subset that, on average, had more expanded clones than CD4+. Clonal expansion among partial responders at 0.1-3.0 mg/kg ranked near the lowest.

The CDR3 runs 17 residues. The junction had 10 bases not matched to a gene; V was cut back by 1 base and J by 2 bases. The germline gives CDR1 MGHRA, CDR2 YSYEKL. Generated by immunoSEQ multiplex PCR, the TCRdb table keeps only in-frame clones and is missing some. This repertoire shows tens of thousands of clones, roughly nine tenths found once; its top ten account for about 13%. This specimen consisted of CD4+ or CD8+ T cells sorted from blood, obtained in a trial of the OX40 agonist ivuxolimab. J is TRBJ2-5 and V is TRBV4-1; 7 nucleotides match TRBD2. This clonotype was sampled from an adult with an advanced solid tumor such as melanoma, head and neck, liver or kidney cancer. CDR3 bases: TGCGCCAGCAGCCAAGTTTCCCGGCGGGGGAAACAAGAGACCCAGTACTTC. Its translation: CASSQVSRRGKQETQYF.